These 4 T cell receptor beta chains came from one sample sequenced in a study of T cell responses to AZD1222 COVID-19 vaccine. Assay: immunoSEQ multiplex PCR; the TCRdb copy retains only in-frame clones and omits some. The table has some 130,000 clones, under 90% seen once. This sample comprised peripheral blood, obtained on day 0 of AZD1222 vaccination. The receptor set was obtained from an adult in good health.

This clone appeared a few times. The chain is built from TRBV5-1 and TRBJ2-2, with D possibly TRBD2 on 5 matching bases. Between the trimmed V and J ends, which lost 4 bases and 3 bases, there was a span of 13 bases. CDR3 length: 15 residues. The germline gives CDR1 SGHRS, CDR2 YFSETQ. The CDR3 region has the DNA TGCGCCAGCAGCCCCCGGGGTCAGGACACCGGGGAGCTGTTTTTT. This codes for CASSPRGQDTGELFF.

V gene TRBV5-4 combines with J gene TRBJ2-2; 10 bases agree with TRBD2. Per germline, CDR1 SGHNT and CDR2 YYREEE (reference sequence). This CDR3 is 16 amino acids long. J gave up 4 bases and V 4 bases, and 7 bases lay outside the gene matches. The CDR3 DNA is TGTGCCAGCAGCCACCGGACTAGCGGACGCACCGGGGAGCTGTTTTTT. Protein sequence: CASSHRTSGRTGELFF.

The V and J genes are TRBV5-5 and TRBJ1-5; D is possibly TRBD1 (5 bases). The V gene lost 0 bases and the J gene lost 7 bases, with 14 bases spanning the gap. Germline-derived CDR1 and CDR2 are SGHKS and YYEKEE (reference sequence). The CDR3 length is 15 residues. This chain's CDR3 is CASSLGQGFFQPQHF. DNA of the CDR3: TGTGCCAGCAGCTTGGGGCAGGGTTTCTTCCAGCCCCAGCATTTT. The whole variable domain, remainder taken from reference TRBV5-5 and TRBJ1-5, is DAGVTQSPTHLIKTRGQQVTLRCSPISGHKSVSWYQQVLGQGPQFIFQYYEKEERGRGNFPDRFSARQFPNYSSELNVNALLLGDSALYLCASSLGQGFFQPQHFGDGTRLSIL.

The rearrangement uses TRBV10-3 and TRBJ1-1, with D unclear. The V gene lost 5 bases and the J gene lost 0 bases, with 4 bases spanning the gap. CDR1 and CDR2 (germline): ENHRY, SYGVKD. This CDR3 spans 12 amino acids. The CDR3 loop is CAISTVNTEAFF. CDR3 nucleotides: TGTGCCATCAGTACCGTGAACACTGAAGCTTTCTTT.